The 19 T cell receptor beta chains presented below share a single source sample, sequenced in a study of TIL therapy for anti-PD-1-resistant metastatic lung cancer. Time point of the sample: pre-treatment sample, taken before nivolumab and TIL therapy. Sequencing used immunoSEQ v3. Clones were sequenced by immunoSEQ multiplex PCR, and TCRdb holds only the in-frame ones, with some missing. The sample lists about 60,000 clones, under 75% occurring once. Source: blood, taken at baseline. Every receptor here comes from a person aged 25-85 years with non-small cell lung cancer.

The count of this clone is one. The V and J genes are TRBV2 and TRBJ1-5; D possibly corresponds to TRBD1 (5 bases). Trimming removed 7 bases at V and 0 bases at J, with 10 bases between. There are 14 residues in the CDR3. Germline V gene data show CDR1 as SNHLY and CDR2 as FYNNEI. The CDR3 here is CASNSQGSNQPQHF. The CDR3, as DNA: TGTGCCAGCAATAGCCAGGGTAGCAATCAGCCCCAGCATTTT.

This clone was counted a few times. This sequence joins TRBV7-9 and TRBJ1-1; D is unclear. Germline V lookup: CDR1 SEHNR, CDR2 FQNEAQ (reference sequence). V lost 5 bases and J lost 1, with 11 bases in between. The CDR3 loop spans 14 amino acids. The CDR3 bases are TGTGCCAGCAGCCCCCAGACGGGGAACACTGAAGCTTTCTTT. It translates to CASSPQTGNTEAFF. Full variable domain (rest looked up from reference TRBV7-9 and TRBJ1-1): DTGVSQNPRHKITKRGQNVTFRCDPISEHNRLYWYRQTLGQGPEFLTYFQNEAQLEKSRLLSDRFSAERPKGSFSTLEIQRTEQGDSAMYLCASSPQTGNTEAFFGQGTRLTVV.

The V call is TRBV5-4, the J call TRBJ2-3; 10 bases fit TRBD2. The CDR3 consists of 16 residues. CDR1 and CDR2 (germline): SGHNT, YYREEE (reference sequence). Trimming at V came to 4 bases and at J to 11 bases, leaving 16 bases not matched to a gene. The CDR3 DNA follows: TGTGCCAGCAGCCCTGGTGGGCTAGCGGGAGTTGAGGAGCAGTATTTT. Protein sequence: CASSPGGLAGVEEQYF. Drawing the rest from reference TRBV5-4 and TRBJ2-3, the complete variable domain is ETGVTQSPTHLIKTRGQQVTLRCSSQSGHNTVSWYQQALGQGPQFIFQYYREEENGRGNFPPRFSGLQFPNYSSELNVNALELDDSALYLCASSPGGLAGVEEQYFGPGTRLTVL.

The rearrangement links TRBV5-4 to TRBJ2-7; D is possibly TRBD1 (5 bases). The CDR3 is 12 residues long. The V and J ends lost 2 bases and 5 bases respectively, with 8 bases between them. The germline V gene has CDR1 SGHNT and CDR2 YYREEE (reference sequence). CDR3 coding DNA: TGTGCCAGCAGCTTTCAGGACAACGAGCAGTACTTC. Amino acids: CASSFQDNEQYF. The full variable domain, completed using reference TRBV5-4 and TRBJ2-7, is ETGVTQSPTHLIKTRGQQVTLRCSSQSGHNTVSWYQQALGQGPQFIFQYYREEENGRGNFPPRFSGLQFPNYSSELNVNALELDDSALYLCASSFQDNEQYFGPGTRLTVT.

This chain links TRBV7-2 with TRBJ2-1; D may be TRBD2 (5 bases). V was trimmed by 5 bases and J by 2 bases, leaving 16 bases between them. This CDR3 has 16 amino acids. Germline assignment: CDR1 SGHTA and CDR2 FQGNSA. CDR3 region: CASSQPRGRPYNEQFF. CDR3 bases: TGTGCCAGCAGCCAGCCGCGAGGGAGACCCTACAATGAGCAGTTCTTC.

The rearrangement links TRBV13 to TRBJ1-1, with D tentatively TRBD1 (6 bases). V lost 7 bases and J 0 bases, leaving 18 bases between the germline ends. CDR1 PRHDT and CDR2 FYEKMQ come from the germline V gene (reference sequence). This CDR3 is 16 amino acids long. The CDR3 DNA reads TGTGCCAGCAACCCCCGAGGGGGAGGGTTGAACACTGAAGCTTTCTTT. Amino acid sequence: CASNPRGGGLNTEAFF.

CDR3 DNA sequence: TGCAGCGTTGCCGGCGGGGGGACTTCCTACAATGAGCAGTTCTTC. Translating it yields CSVAGGGTSYNEQFF. The genes are TRBV29-1 and TRBJ2-1; 8 positions agree with TRBD2. The germline V gene has CDR1 SQVTM and CDR2 ANQGSEA. This CDR3 spans 15 amino acids. V was clipped by 4 bases and J by 1 base; unmatched bases: 6.

The chain carries TRBV2 and TRBJ2-1; D might be TRBD2 (5 bases). Germline loops: CDR1 SNHLY, CDR2 FYNNEI. The CDR3 extends over 11 amino acids. With 8 bases removed from V and 9 bases from J, the gap between germline ends came to 11 bases. CDR3 in DNA: TGTGCCAGCGGACTGCGGAGTGAGCAGTTCTTC. Protein product: CASGLRSEQFF. Full variable domain (remainder filled in from reference TRBV2 and TRBJ2-1): EPEVTQTPSHQVTQMGQEVILRCVPISNHLYFYWYRQILGQKVEFLVSFYNNEISEKSEIFDDQFSVERPDGSNFTLKIRSTKLEDSAMYFCASGLRSEQFFGPGTRLTVL.

The V and J genes are TRBV5-4 and TRBJ1-4; 9 nucleotides agree with TRBD1. The germline V gene has CDR1 SGHNT and CDR2 YYREEE (reference sequence). V shed 2 bases and J 3 bases; nucleotides not matched to a gene: 8. This CDR3 is 17 amino acids long. CDR3 bases: TGTGCCAGCAGCTTTGAAGGGACAGGGTATCCTAATGAAAAACTGTTTTTT. Protein sequence: CASSFEGTGYPNEKLFF.

There are a few counts of this clone. This chain uses TRBV5-4 with TRBJ2-5, with 8 bases aligning to TRBD2. Germline CDR1 is SGHNT and CDR2 is YYREEE (reference sequence). The CDR3 has 15 amino acids. J lost 5 bases, V lost 4 bases, and 10 bases had no gene match. The CDR3 here is CASSLYRGGRETQYF. CDR3 DNA: TGTGCCAGCAGCCTCTATCGGGGGGGCCGGGAGACCCAGTACTTC.

This clone has only a few counts. This chain connects TRBV6-1 to TRBJ1-5, with D perhaps matching TRBD1 (6 bases). Germline V gene lookup returns CDR1 MNHNS and CDR2 SASEGT. The CDR3 loop spans 14 amino acids. Trimming shortened V by 1 base and J by 7 bases, and 11 bases separated the two germline ends. The CDR3 DNA reads TGTGCCAGCAGTGAAGTGGGGGGGCAGCAGCCCCAGCATTTT. Its protein is CASSEVGGQQPQHF.

The V and J genes are TRBV4-1 and TRBJ2-5; 7 bases align to TRBD1. Matching the DNA end better, TRBJ2-7 makes the J call doubtful. The CDR3 is 15 amino acids. Germline V gene data show CDR1 as MGHRA and CDR2 as YSYEKL. The CDR3 nucleotides read TGCGCCAGCAGCCAGTCCCGGGACAGAACCTACGAGCAGTACTTC. It is translated as CASSQSRDRTYEQYF.

J is TRBJ1-1 and V is TRBV6-6; D unclear. V was cut by 6 bases and J by 4 bases, with 12 bases left in between. The CDR3 contains 13 residues. Germline V lookup: CDR1 MNHNY, CDR2 SVGAGI (reference sequence). Written as DNA, the CDR3 is TGTGCCAGCAGCCAGGACTCGGGCACTGAAGCTTTCTTT. This gives the protein CASSQDSGTEAFF.

This sequence joins TRBV5-8 and TRBJ1-4; D is possibly TRBD1 (6 bases). Germline CDR1 is SGHTS and CDR2 is YDEGEE. The CDR3 spans 15 residues. Trimming took 3 bases from V and 4 from J, leaving 13 bases between them. This CDR3 is CASSSGQQSNEKLFF. Here the CDR3 DNA reads TGTGCCAGCAGCTCAGGACAGCAAAGTAATGAAAAACTGTTTTTT. Looking up the rest from reference TRBV5-8 and TRBJ1-4 gives the full variable domain: EAGVTQSPTHLIKTRGQQATLRCSPISGHTSVYWYQQALGLGLQFLLWYDEGEERNRGNFPPRFSGRQFPNYSSELNVNALELEDSALYLCASSSGQQSNEKLFFGSGTQLSVL.

The V gene is TRBV11-3, the J gene TRBJ2-2, with D possibly called TRBD1 or TRBD2 (5 bases each). The CDR3 totals 15 residues. Deletions cut 4 bases from V and 5 bases from J, with 14 bases between. CDR1 and CDR2 from the germline V gene are SGHNT and YENEEA. The CDR3 region is CASSSRDRRTGELFF. The CDR3, as DNA: TGTGCCAGCAGCTCCCGGGACCGCCGGACCGGGGAGCTGTTTTTT.

The V call is TRBV7-8, the J call TRBJ1-6; the match to TRBD1 covers 10 bases. CDR1 and CDR2 from the germline V gene are SGHVS and FQNEAQ. The length of the CDR3 is 16 residues. With V trimmed by 1 base and J by 7 bases, 4 bases remained unmatched. CDR3 bases: TGTGCCAGCAGCTTAGGACAGGGGGCTGGCAATTCACCCCTCCACTTT. Protein product: CASSLGQGAGNSPLHF.

The chain carries TRBV7-8 and TRBJ1-1; D is possibly TRBD1 (5 bases). The germline gives CDR1 SGHVS, CDR2 FQNEAQ. Trimming left V 3 bases short and J 2 bases short, with 7 bases between. This CDR3 comprises 13 residues. As DNA, the CDR3 is TGTGCCAGCAGCTTGCAGGGCAACACTGAAGCTTTCTTT. This translates into CASSLQGNTEAFF.

The chain recombines TRBV21-1 with TRBJ2-2. TRBV21-1 is a pseudogene locus. The CDR3 is made up of 15 amino acids. CDR3 in amino acids: CASSPIRQNTGELFF. The CDR3 DNA is TGTGCCAGCAGCCCGATTAGGCAGAACACCGGGGAGCTGTTTTTT.

This rearrangement joins TRBV5-6 to TRBJ2-7, with D unclear. CDR1 and CDR2 from the germline V gene are SGHDT and YYEEEE. The CDR3 has 14 amino acids. The ends were cut back, 4 bases at V and 6 bases at J, with 17 bases in the middle. CDR3 nucleotides: TGTGCCAGCAGCCTGGGAATAGCAGCCCCCGAGCAGTACTTC. It is translated as CASSLGIAAPEQYF.